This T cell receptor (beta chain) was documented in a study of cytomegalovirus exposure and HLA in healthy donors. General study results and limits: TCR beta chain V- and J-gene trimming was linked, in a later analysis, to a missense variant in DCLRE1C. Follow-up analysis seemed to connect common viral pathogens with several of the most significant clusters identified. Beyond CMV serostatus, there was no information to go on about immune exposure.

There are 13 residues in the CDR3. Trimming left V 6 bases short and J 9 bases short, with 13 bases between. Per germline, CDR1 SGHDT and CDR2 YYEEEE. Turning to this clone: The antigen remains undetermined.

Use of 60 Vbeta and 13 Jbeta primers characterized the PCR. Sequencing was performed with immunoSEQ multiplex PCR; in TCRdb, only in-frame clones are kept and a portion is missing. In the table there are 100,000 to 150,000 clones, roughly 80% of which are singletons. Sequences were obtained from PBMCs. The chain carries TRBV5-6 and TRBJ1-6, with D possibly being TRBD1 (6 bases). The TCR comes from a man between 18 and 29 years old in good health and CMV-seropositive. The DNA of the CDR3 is TGTGCCAGCACCACCCGAGGGGGTTCACCCCTCCACTTT. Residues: CASTTRGGSPLHF.